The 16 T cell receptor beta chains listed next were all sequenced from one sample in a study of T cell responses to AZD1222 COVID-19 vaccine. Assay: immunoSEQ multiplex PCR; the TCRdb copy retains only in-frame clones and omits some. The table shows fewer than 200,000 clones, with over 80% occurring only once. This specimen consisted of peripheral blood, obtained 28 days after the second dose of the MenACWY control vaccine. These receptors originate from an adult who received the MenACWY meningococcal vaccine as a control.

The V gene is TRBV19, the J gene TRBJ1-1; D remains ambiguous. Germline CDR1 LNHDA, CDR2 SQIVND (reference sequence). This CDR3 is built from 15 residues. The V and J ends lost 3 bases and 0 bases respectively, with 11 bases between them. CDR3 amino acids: CASSIAPLLNTEAFF. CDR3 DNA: TGTGCCAGTAGTATCGCCCCCCTACTGAACACTGAAGCTTTCTTT.

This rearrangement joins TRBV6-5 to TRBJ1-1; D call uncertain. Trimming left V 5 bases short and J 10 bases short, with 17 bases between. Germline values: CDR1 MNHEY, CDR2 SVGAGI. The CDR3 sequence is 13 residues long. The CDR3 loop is CASSTTLVHGAFF. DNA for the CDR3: TGTGCCAGCAGTACGACCCTGGTTCATGGAGCTTTCTTT.

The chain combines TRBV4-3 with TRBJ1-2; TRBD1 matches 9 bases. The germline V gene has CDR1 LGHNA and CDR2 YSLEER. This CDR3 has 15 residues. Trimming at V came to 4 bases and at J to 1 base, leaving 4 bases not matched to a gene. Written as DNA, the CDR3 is TGCGCCAGCAGCCCCGACAGGGGGAGTAACTATGGCTACACCTTC. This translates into CASSPDRGSNYGYTF.

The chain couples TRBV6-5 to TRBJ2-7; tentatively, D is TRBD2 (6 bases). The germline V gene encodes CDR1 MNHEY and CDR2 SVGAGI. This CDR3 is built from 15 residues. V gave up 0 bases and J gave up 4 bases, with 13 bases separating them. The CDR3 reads CASSYSPGERYEQYF. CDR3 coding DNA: TGTGCCAGCAGTTACTCGCCGGGGGAAAGATACGAGCAGTACTTC.

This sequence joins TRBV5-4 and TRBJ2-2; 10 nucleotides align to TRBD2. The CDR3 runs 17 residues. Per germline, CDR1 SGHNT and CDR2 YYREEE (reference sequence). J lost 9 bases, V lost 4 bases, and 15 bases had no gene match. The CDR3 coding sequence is TGTGCCAGCAGCCCGGGACTAGCGCAAACACCCATAAGGGAGCTGTTTTTT. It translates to CASSPGLAQTPIRELFF.

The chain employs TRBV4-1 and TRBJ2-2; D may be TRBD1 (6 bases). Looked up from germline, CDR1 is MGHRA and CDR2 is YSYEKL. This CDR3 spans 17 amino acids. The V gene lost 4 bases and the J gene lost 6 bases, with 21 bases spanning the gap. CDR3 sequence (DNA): TGCGCCAGCAGCCGGATCAGGGGATTGGGGGTACCCGGGGAGCTGTTTTTT. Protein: CASSRIRGLGVPGELFF.

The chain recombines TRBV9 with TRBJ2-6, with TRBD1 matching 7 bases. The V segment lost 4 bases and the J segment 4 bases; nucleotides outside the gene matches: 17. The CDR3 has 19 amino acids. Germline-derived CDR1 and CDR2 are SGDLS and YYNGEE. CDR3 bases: TGTGCCAGCAGCCCTAGTCTGGGACAGCCCTTTTCGGGGGCCAACGTCCTGACTTTC. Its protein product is CASSPSLGQPFSGANVLTF. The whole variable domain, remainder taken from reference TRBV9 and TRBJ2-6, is DSGVTQTPKHLITATGQRVTLRCSPRSGDLSVYWYQQSLDQGLQFLIQYYNGEERAKGNILERFSAQQFPDLHSELNLSSLELGDSALYFCASSPSLGQPFSGANVLTFGAGSRLTVL.

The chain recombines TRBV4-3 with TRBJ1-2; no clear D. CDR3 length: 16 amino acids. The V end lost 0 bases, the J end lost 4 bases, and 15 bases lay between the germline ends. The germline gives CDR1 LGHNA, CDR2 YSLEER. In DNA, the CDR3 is TGCGCCAGCAGCCAAGATCTATCCCCCAGTCTCTATGGCTACACCTTC. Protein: CASSQDLSPSLYGYTF.

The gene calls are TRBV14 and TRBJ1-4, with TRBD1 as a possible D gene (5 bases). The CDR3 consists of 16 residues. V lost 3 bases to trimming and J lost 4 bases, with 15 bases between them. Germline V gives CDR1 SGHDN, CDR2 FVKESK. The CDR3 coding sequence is TGTGCCAGCAGCCAGGGGCGGAGCATCCATAATGAAAAACTGTTTTTT. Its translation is CASSQGRSIHNEKLFF.

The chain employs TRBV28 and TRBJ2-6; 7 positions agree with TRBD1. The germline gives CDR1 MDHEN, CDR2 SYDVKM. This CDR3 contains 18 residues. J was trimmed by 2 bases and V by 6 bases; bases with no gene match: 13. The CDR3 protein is CASRMNHRGPAGANVLTF. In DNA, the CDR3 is TGTGCCAGCAGAATGAACCACAGGGGCCCGGCTGGGGCCAACGTCCTGACTTTC.

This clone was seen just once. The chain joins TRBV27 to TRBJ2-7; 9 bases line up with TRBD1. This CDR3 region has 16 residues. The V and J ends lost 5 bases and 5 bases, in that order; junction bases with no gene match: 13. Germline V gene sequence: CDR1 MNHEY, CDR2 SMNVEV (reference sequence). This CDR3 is CASSPVPGQGYHEQYF. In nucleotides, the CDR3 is TGTGCCAGCAGTCCTGTCCCGGGACAGGGTTACCACGAGCAGTACTTC.

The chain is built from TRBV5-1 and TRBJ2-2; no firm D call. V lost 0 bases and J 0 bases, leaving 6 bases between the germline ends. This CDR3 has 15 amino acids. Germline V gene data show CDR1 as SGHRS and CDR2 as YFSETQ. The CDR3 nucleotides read TGCGCCAGCAGCTTGGCAGAAGCGAACACCGGGGAGCTGTTTTTT. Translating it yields CASSLAEANTGELFF.

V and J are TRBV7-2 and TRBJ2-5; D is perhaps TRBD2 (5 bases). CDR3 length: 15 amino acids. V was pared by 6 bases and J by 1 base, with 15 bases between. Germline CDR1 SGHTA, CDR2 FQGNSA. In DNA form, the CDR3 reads TGTGCCAGCAGTTACGGGAAGGTGATCCAAGAGACCCAGTACTTC. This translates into CASSYGKVIQETQYF. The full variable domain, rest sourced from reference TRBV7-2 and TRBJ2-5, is GAGVSQSPSNKVTEKGKDVELRCDPISGHTALYWYRQSLGQGLEFLIYFQGNSAPDKSGLPSDRFSAERTGGSVSTLTIQRTQQEDSAVYLCASSYGKVIQETQYFGPGTRLLVL.

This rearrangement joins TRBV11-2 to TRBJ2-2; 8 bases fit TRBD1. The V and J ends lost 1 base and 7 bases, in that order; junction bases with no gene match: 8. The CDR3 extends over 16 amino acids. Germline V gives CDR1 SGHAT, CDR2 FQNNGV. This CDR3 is CASSLAGGTGLGELFF. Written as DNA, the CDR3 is TGTGCCAGCAGCTTAGCTGGCGGGACAGGACTCGGGGAGCTGTTTTTT.

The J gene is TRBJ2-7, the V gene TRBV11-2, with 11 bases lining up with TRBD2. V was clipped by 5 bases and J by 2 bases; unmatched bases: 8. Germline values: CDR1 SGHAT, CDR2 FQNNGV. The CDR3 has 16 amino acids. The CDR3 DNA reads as TGTGCCAGCAGCGCACGCCCGGGACTAGCGGCCTACGAGCAGTACTTC. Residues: CASSARPGLAAYEQYF. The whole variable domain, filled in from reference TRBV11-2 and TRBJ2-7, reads EAGVAQSPRYKIIEKRQSVAFWCNPISGHATLYWYQQILGQGPKLLIQFQNNGVVDDSQLPKDRFSAERLKGVDSTLKIQPAKLEDSAVYLCASSARPGLAAYEQYFGPGTRLTVT.

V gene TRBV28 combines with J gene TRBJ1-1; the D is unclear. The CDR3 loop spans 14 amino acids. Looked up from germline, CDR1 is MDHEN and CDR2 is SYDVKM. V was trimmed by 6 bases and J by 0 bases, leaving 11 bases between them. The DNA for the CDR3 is TGTGCCAGCAGCCTTAAAATGGTGAACACTGAAGCTTTCTTT. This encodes CASSLKMVNTEAFF.